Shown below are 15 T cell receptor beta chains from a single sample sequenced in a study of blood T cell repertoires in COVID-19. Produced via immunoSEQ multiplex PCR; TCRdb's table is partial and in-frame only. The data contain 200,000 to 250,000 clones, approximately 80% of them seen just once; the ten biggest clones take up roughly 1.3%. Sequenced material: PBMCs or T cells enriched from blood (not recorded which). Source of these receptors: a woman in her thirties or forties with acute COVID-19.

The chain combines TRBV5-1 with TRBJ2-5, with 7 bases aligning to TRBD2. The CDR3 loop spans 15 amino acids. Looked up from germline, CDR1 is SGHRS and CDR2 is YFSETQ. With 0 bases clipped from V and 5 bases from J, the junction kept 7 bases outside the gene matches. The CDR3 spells CASSLGGGSYETQYF. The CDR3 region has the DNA TGCGCCAGCAGCTTGGGTGGCGGGAGCTATGAGACCCAGTACTTC.

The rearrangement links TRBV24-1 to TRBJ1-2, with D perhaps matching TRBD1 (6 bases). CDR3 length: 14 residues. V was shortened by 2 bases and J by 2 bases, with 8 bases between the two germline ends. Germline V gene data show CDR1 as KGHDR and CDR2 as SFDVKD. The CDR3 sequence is CATSDSGQNYGYTF. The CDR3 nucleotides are TGTGCCACCAGTGATTCAGGACAGAACTATGGCTACACCTTC.

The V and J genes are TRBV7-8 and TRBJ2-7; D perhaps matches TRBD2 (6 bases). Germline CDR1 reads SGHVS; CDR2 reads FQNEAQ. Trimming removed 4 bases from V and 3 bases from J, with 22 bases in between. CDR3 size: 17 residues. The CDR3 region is CASSSHRGGGINYEQYF. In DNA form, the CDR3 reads TGTGCCAGCAGCTCACATCGGGGTGGGGGGATCAACTACGAGCAGTACTTC.

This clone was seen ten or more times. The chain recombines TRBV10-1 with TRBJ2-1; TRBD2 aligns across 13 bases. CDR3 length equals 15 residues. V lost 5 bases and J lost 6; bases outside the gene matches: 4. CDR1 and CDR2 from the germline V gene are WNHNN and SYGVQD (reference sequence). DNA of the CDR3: TGCGCCAGCAGTTCGACTAGCGGGAGGCTCAATGAGCAGTTCTTC. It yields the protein CASSSTSGRLNEQFF.

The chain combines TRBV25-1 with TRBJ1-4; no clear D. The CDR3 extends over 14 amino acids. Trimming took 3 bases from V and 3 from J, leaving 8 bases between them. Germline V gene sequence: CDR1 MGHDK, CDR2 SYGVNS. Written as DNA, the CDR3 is TGTGCCAGCAGTGATTGGCAGGCTAATGAAAAACTGTTTTTT. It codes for CASSDWQANEKLFF. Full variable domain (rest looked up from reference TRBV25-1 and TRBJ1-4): EADIYQTPRYLVIGTGKKITLECSQTMGHDKMYWYQQDPGMELHLIHYSYGVNSTEKGDLSSESTVSRIRTEHFPLTLESARPSHTSQYLCASSDWQANEKLFFGSGTQLSVL.

The CDR3 sequence is CASSYSRVTNEQYF. The CDR3 bases are TGTGCCAGCAGTTACTCGAGGGTCACCAACGAGCAGTACTTC. The rearrangement uses TRBV6-2 or TRBV6-3 and TRBJ2-7, with D possibly matching TRBD2 (5 bases). Trimming cost V 0 bases and J 5 bases, with 11 bases left between them. CDR3 length: 14 residues. Germline V gene sequence: CDR1 MNHEY, CDR2 SVGEGT.

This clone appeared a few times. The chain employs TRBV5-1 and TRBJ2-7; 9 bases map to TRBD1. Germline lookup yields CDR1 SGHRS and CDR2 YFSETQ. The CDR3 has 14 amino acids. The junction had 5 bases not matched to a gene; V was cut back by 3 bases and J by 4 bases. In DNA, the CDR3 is TGCGCCAGCAGCTCAACAGGGGGCGGATACGAGCAGTACTTC. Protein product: CASSSTGGGYEQYF.

CDR3 coding DNA: TGTGCCAGCAGCTTGGACGCGGGAGTCACAGATACGCAGTATTTT. It translates to CASSLDAGVTDTQYF. This sequence joins TRBV5-6 and TRBJ2-3; 7 bases are a match to TRBD2. Germline CDR1 and CDR2: SGHDT and YYEEEE. CDR3 size: 15 residues. V lost 0 bases and J lost 2; bases outside the gene matches: 3.

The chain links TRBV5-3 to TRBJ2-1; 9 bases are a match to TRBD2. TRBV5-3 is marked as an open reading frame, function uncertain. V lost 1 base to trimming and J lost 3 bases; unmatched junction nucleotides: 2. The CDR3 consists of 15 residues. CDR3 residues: CARSLLTSGYNEQFF. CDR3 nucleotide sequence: TGTGCCAGAAGCTTGTTGACTAGCGGCTACAATGAGCAGTTCTTC.

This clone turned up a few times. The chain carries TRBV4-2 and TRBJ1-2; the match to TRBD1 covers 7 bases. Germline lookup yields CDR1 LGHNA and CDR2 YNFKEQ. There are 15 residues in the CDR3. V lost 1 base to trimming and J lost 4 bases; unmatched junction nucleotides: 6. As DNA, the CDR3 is TGTGCCAGCAGCCAAGTAGGGGGCTTAGGCTATGGCTACACCTTC. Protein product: CASSQVGGLGYGYTF.

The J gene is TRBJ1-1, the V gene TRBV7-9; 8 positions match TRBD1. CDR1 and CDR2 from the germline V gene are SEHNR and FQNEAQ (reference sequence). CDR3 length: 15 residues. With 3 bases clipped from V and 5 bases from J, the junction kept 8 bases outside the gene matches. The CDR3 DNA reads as TGTGCCAGCAGCTTCGGGGACAGGTTGATAACTGAAGCTTTCTTT. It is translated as CASSFGDRLITEAFF.

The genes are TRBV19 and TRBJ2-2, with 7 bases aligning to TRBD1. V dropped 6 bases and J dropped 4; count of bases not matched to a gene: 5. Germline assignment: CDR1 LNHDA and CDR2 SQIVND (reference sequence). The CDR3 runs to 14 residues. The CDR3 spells CASRGTAITGELFF. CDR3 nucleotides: TGTGCCAGTAGGGGGACAGCGATCACCGGGGAGCTGTTTTTT.

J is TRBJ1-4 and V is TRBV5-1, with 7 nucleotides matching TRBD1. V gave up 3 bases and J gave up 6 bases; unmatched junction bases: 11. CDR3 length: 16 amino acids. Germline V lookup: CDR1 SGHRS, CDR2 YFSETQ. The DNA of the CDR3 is TGCGCCAGCAGCTCCCAAGGGACAGCCACCCATGAAAAACTGTTTTTT. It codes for CASSSQGTATHEKLFF.

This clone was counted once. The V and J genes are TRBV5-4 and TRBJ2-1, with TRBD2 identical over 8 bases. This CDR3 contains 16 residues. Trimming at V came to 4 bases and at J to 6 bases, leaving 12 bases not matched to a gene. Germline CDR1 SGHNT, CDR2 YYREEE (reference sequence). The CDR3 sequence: CASSERKRERSNEQFF. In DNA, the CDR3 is TGTGCCAGCAGCGAGAGAAAGCGGGAGAGGTCCAATGAGCAGTTCTTC.

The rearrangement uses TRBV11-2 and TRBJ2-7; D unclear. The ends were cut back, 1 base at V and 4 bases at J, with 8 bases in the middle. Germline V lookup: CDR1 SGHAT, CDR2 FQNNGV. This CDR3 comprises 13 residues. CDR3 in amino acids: CASSLVDIYEQYF. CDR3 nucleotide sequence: TGTGCCAGCAGCTTAGTTGACATTTACGAGCAGTACTTC.